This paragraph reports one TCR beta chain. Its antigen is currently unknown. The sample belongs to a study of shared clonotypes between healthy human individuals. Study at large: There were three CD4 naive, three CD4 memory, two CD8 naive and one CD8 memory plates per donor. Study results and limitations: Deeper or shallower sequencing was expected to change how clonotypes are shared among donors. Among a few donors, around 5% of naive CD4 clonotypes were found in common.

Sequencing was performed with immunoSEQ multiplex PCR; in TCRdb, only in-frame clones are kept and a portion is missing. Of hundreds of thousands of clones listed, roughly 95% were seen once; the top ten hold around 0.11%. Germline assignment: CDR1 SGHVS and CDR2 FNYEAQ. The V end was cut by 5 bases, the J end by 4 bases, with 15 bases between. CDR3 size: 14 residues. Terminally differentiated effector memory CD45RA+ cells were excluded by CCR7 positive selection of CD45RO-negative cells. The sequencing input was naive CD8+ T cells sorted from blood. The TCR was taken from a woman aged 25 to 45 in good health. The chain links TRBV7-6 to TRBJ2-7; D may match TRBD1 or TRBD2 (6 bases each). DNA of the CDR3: TGTGCCAGCAGCAGGGGGGAGGCGCGGTACGAGCAGTACTTC. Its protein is CASSRGEARYEQYF.